The 5 T cell receptor beta chains below were found in one sample sequenced in a study of immune characterization of retroperitoneal liposarcoma. TCRdb used MiXCR to reprocess the PCR reads, holding one entry per CDR3 protein. Here the sample spans 2,700 or so distinct CDR3 sequences, about 39% being singletons. The source material was tumor tissue. The source is a male donor with retroperitoneal liposarcoma.

The CDR3: CAISADSPMNTEAFF. The CDR3 nucleotides are TGTGCCATCAGCGCCGACAGTCCCATGAACACTGAAGCTTTCTTT. V and J are TRBV10-3 and TRBJ1-1; D may be TRBD1 (5 bases). Trimming cost V 6 bases and J 0 bases, with 14 bases left between them. Germline values: CDR1 ENHRY, CDR2 SYGVKD. The CDR3 extends over 15 amino acids.

By proportion, this clonotype is medium-sized (0.01 to 0.1%). The gene calls are TRBV6-2 or TRBV6-3 and TRBJ2-3; unclear D gene. The CDR3 consists of 12 residues. The ends were cut back, 1 base at V and 6 bases at J, with 5 bases in the middle. The germline V gene has CDR1 MNHEY and CDR2 SVGEGT. CDR3 amino acids: CASSYLEDTQYF. CDR3 DNA sequence: TGTGCCAGCAGTTACTTGGAGGATACGCAGTATTTT.

This clonotype was observed a single time. The genes are TRBV7-4 and TRBJ2-1; possible D gene TRBD2, 7 bases. The assigned J gene may be wrong: the sequence end matches TRBJ2-5 better. CDR3 length equals 15 residues. CDR1 is SGHVT and CDR2 is SQSDAQ in the germline V gene. The CDR3 is CASSKGGAFKETQYF. The CDR3 bases are TGTGCCAGCAGTAAAGGGGGGGCTTTCAAGGAGACCCAGTACTTC.

This clonotype is judged medium-sized. The V and J genes are TRBV12-3 or TRBV12-4 and TRBJ2-3, with TRBD2 as a possible D gene (7 bases). Trimming cost V 3 bases and J 5 bases, with 18 bases left between them. This CDR3 comprises 16 residues. The CDR3 nucleotides are TGTGCCAGCAGTTTGGGAGGGGACACAGGTAGAGATACGCAGTATTTT. The encoded protein is CASSLGGDTGRDTQYF.

By its share, this clonotype is medium-sized. The chain uses TRBV7-2 and TRBJ2-5, with 11 nucleotides matching TRBD2. Germline CDR1 and CDR2: SGHTA and FQGNSA. V was clipped by 5 bases and J by 4 bases; unmatched bases: 12. The CDR3 is 17 amino acids. CDR3 nucleotide sequence: TGTGCCAGCAGCGACGTAGCGGGAGGGCTTCAAGGAGAGACCCAGTACTTC. Translating it yields CASSDVAGGLQGETQYF.